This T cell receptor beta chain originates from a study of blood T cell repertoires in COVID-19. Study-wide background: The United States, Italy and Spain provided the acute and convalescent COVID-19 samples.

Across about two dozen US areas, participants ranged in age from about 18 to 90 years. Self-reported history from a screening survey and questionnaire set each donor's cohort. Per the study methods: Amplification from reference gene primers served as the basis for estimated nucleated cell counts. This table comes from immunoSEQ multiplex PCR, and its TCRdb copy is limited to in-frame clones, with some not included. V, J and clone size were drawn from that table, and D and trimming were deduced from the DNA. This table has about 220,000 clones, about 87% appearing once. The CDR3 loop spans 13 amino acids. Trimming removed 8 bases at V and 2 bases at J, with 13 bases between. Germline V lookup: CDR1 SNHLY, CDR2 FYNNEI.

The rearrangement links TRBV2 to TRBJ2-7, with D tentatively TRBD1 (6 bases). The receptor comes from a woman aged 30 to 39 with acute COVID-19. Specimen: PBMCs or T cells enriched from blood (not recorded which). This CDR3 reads CASRGGFAYEQYF. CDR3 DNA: TGTGCCAGCCGAGGGGGTTTCGCCTACGAGCAGTACTTC.